The source of this T cell receptor (beta chain) is a study of shared clonotypes between healthy human individuals. CDR3 length: 15 amino acids. Trimming pared 2 bases from V and 4 bases from J, leaving 14 bases between. Germline-derived CDR1 and CDR2 are KGHSH and LQKENI. Sequenced by immunoSEQ multiplex PCR; TCRdb stores in-frame clones only, minus some. The profile shows more than 1,200,000 clones, less than 99% of them singletons. This TCR derives from a man between 25 and 39 years old in good health. Specimen: naive CD4+ T cells sorted from blood. The subset denotes: CD45RA+ positively selected. This chain links TRBV18 with TRBJ1-1; D perhaps matches TRBD1 (5 bases). The CDR3 nucleotides read TGTGCCAGCTCACCATCCTATTTTAGGGGCACTGAAGCTTTCTTT. Protein sequence: CASSPSYFRGTEAFF.